This T cell receptor beta chain was obtained from a study of radiotherapy plus CTLA-4 blockade in lung cancer (dated by TCRdb to between 2017 and 2018). The study in broad terms: Among the enrolled patients, approximately 18% had an objective response, and approximately 33% reached disease control. Paper-wide results and their limitations: The strongest predictors of response were reported to be early dynamic shifts in blood T cell clones along with a rise in serum interferon-beta following radiation. After treatment with radiotherapy and ipilimumab, TCR clones that originated in tumors expanded in peripheral blood.

The library relied on the immunoSEQ multiplex PCR assay. The table comes from immuneACCESS by way of TCRdb, which keeps in-frame sequences with V and J called. Part of the clones is missing from these tables; in studies checked, under half for an unresolved V gene and the rest for unknown reasons. This sample gives 100,000 to 150,000 clones in total; 85% to 90% of them show up just once. The ten largest clones represent more than 6.5% of the sample. This clone was observed at least ten times. Its antigen remains unidentified. No much larger clonotype is one base removed from it; base qualities were not supplied. V drops 4 bases and J drops 6 bases, leaving 11 bases in between. Counted from cysteine to phenylalanine, this CDR3 has 13 amino acids. CDR3 DNA is the only sequence kept; it has 39 bases, read in frame from the first base. Looking up the germline V gene (reference sequence) yields CDR1 SEHNR and CDR2 FQNEAQ.

The study tested focal radiation therapy combined with CTLA-4 blockade (ipilimumab) in patients with chemo-refractory metastatic non-small-cell lung cancer. The TCR originated in a human donor with non-small cell lung cancer that progressed on radiotherapy plus ipilimumab. The chain is made from TRBV7-9 and TRBJ2-3; the D segment could be TRBD2, given 5 matching bases. The source material was peripheral blood, sampled from a patient treated with radiotherapy plus ipilimumab. The encoded CDR3 is CASSSRGPDTQYF. The DNA sequence is as follows: TGTGCCAGCAGCTCCAGAGGGCCGGATACGCAGTATTTT.